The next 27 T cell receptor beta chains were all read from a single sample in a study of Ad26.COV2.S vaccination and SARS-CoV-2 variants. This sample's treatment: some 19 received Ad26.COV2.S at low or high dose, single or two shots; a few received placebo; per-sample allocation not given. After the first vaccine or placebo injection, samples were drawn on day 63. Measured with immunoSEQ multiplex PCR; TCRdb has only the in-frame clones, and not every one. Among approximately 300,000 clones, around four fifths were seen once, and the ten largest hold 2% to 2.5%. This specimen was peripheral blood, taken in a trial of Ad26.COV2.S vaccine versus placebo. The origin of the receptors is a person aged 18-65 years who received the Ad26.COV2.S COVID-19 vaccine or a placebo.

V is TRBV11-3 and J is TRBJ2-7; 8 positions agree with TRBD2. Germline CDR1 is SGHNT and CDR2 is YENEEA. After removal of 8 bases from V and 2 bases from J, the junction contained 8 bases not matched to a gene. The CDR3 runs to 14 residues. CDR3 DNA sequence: TGTGCCAGCCGCCACAAGGGACTAGCCTACGAGCAGTACTTC. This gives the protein CASRHKGLAYEQYF.

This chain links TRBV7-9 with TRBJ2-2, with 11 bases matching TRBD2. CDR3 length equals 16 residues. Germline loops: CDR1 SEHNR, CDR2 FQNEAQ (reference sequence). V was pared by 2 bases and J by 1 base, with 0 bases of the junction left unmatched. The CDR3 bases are TGTGCCAGCAGCTTACTAGCGGGGGGGAACACCGGGGAGCTGTTTTTT. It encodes CASSLLAGGNTGELFF.

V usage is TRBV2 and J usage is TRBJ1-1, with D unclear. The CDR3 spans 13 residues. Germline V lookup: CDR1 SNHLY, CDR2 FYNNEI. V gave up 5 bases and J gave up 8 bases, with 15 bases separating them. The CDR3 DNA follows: TGTGCCAGCAGTCCCCGGACGGACGTAGAAGCTTTCTTT. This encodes CASSPRTDVEAFF.

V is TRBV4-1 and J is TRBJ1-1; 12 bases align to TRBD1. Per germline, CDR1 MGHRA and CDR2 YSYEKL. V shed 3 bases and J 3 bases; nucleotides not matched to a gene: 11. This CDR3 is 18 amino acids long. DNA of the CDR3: TGCGCCAGCAGCCAGAGGGGACAGGGGGCTTATGGGGACACTGAAGCTTTCTTT. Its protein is CASSQRGQGAYGDTEAFF.

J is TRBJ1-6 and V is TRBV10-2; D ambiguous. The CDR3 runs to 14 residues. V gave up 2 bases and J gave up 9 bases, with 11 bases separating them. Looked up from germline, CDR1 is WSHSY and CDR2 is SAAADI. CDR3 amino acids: CASSEGRGRSPLHF. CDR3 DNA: TGCGCCAGCAGTGAGGGGCGGGGTCGTTCACCCCTCCACTTT.

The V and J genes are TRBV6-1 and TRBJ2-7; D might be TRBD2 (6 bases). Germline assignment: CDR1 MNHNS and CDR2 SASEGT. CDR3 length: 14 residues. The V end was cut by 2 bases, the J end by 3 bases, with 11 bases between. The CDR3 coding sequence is TGTGCCAGCAGTGAATACCAGGGAGGCTACGAGCAGTACTTC. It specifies CASSEYQGGYEQYF.

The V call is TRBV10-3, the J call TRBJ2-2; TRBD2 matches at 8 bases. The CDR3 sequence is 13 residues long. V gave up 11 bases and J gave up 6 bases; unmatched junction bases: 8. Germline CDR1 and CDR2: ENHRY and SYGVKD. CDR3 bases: TGTGCCGCGACGGGGGGGCCGGCCGGGGAGCTGTTTTTT. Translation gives CAATGGPAGELFF.

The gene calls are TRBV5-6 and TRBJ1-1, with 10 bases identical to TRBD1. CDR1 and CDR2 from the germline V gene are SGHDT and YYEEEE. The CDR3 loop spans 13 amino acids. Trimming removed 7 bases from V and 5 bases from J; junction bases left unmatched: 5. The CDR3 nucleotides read TGTGCCAGCGGGTGGACAGGGGGGACTGAAGCTTTCTTT. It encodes CASGWTGGTEAFF.

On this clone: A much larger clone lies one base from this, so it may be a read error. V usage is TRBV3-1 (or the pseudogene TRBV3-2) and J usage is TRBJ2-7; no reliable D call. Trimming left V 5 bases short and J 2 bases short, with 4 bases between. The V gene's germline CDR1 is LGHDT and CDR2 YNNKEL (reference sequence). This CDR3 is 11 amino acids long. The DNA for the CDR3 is TGTGCCAGCAGCTCCCCCTACGAGCAGTACTTC. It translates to CASSSPYEQYF.

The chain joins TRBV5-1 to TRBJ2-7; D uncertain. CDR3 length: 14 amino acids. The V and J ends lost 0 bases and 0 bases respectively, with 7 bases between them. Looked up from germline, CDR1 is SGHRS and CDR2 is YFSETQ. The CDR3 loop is CASSLAPGSYEQYF. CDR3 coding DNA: TGCGCCAGCAGCTTGGCACCAGGCTCCTACGAGCAGTACTTC.

CDR3 in amino acids: CASSRDRIFYEQYF. The CDR3 nucleotides read TGTGCCAGCAGTAGGGACAGAATATTCTACGAGCAGTACTTC. The chain couples TRBV6-5 to TRBJ2-7, with 7 bases identical to TRBD1. The V gene's germline CDR1 is MNHEY and CDR2 SVGAGI. V shed 5 bases and J 3 bases; nucleotides not matched to a gene: 7. The CDR3 totals 14 residues.

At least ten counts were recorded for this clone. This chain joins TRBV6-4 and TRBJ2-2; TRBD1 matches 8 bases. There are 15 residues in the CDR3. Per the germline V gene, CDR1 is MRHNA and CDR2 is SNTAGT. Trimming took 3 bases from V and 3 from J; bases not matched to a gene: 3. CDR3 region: CASSDGRGHTGELFF. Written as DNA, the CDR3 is TGTGCCAGCAGTGATGGCAGGGGGCACACCGGGGAGCTGTTTTTT.

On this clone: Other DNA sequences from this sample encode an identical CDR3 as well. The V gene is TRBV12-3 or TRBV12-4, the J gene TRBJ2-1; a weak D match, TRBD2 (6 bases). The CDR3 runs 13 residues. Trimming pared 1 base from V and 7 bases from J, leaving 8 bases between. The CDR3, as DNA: TGTGCCAGCAGTTTAGGGACTACGAATGAGCAGTTCTTC. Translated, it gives CASSLGTTNEQFF.

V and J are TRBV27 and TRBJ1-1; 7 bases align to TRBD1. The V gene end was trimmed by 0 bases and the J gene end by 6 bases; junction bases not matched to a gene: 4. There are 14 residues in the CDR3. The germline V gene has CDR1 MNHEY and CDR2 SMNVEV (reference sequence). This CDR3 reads CASSLSATGSEAFF. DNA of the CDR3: TGTGCCAGCAGTTTATCCGCGACAGGGTCTGAAGCTTTCTTT.

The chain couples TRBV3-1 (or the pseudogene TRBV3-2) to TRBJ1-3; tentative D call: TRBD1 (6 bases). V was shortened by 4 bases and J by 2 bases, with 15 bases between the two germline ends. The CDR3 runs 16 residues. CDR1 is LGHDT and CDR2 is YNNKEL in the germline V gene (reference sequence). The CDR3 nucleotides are TGTGCCAGCAGCCCCTTCCTTGGGGGCCCTGGAAACACCATATATTTT. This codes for CASSPFLGGPGNTIYF.

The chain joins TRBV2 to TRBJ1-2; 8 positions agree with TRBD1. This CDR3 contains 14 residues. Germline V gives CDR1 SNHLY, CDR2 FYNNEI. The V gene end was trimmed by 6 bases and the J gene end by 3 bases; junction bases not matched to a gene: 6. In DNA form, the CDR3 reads TGTGCCAGCAGCGAGGACAGGGTAGACTATGGCTACACCTTC. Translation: CASSEDRVDYGYTF.

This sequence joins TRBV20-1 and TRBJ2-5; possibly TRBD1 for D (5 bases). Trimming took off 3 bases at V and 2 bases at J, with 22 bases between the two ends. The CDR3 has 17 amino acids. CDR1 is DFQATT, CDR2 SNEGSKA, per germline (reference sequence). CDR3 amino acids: CSASGLGPGQLQETQYF. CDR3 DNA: TGCAGTGCTAGTGGTTTGGGGCCAGGGCAGCTTCAAGAGACCCAGTACTTC.

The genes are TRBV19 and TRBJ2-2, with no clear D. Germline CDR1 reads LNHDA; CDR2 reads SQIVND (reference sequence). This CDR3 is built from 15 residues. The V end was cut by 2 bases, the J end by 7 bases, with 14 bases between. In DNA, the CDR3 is TGTGCCAGTAGTATAATTTCCGTCCCGGACGGGGAGCTGTTTTTT. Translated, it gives CASSIISVPDGELFF. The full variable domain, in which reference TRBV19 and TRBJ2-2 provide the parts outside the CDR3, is DGGITQSPKYLFRKEGQNVTLSCEQNLNHDAMYWYRQDPGQGLRLIYYSQIVNDFQKGDIAEGYSVSREKKESFPLTVTSAQKNPTAFYLCASSIISVPDGELFFGEGSRLTVL.

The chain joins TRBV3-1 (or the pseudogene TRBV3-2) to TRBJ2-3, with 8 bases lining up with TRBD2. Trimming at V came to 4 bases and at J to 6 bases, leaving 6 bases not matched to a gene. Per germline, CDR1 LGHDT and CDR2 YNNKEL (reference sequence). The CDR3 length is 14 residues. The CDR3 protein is CASSRAGAGDTQYF. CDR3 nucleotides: TGTGCCAGCAGCCGAGCGGGGGCAGGGGATACGCAGTATTTT.

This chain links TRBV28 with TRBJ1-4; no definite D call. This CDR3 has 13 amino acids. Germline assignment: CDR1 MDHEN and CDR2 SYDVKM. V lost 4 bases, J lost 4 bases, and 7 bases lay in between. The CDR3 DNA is TGTGCCAGCAGTTCCAGGAGTAATGAAAAACTGTTTTTT. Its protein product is CASSSRSNEKLFF.

CDR3 sequence reads: CAWSASRAGEQYF. Here the CDR3 DNA reads TGTGCCTGGAGTGCCTCTCGGGCGGGGGAGCAGTACTTC. V gene TRBV30 combines with J gene TRBJ2-7; TRBD2 might be the D (6 bases). CDR3 size: 13 residues. Germline-derived CDR1 and CDR2 are GTSNPN and SVGIG (reference sequence). V was clipped by 1 base and J by 7 bases, with 14 bases between them.

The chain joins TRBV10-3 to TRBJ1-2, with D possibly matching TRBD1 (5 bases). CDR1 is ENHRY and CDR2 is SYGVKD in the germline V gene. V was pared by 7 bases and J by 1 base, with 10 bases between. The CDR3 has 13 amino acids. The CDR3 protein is CAITGQVNYGYTF. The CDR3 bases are TGTGCCATCACCGGACAAGTTAACTATGGCTACACCTTC.

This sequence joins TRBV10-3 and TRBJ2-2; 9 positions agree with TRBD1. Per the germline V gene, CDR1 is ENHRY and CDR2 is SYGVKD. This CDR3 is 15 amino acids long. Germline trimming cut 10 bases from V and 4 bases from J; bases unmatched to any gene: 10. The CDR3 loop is CATGQGSMATGELFF. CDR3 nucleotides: TGTGCCACGGGACAGGGATCTATGGCCACCGGGGAGCTGTTTTTT.

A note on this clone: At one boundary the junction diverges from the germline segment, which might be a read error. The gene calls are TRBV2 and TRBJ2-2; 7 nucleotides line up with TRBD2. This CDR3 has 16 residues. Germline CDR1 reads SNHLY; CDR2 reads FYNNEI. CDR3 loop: CATSRGVALDSGELFF. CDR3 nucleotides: TGTGCCACCAGTCGGGGGGTAGCGCTCGATAGCGGGGAGCTGTTTTTT.

The CDR3 region is CASSLDRVTSGNTIYF. CDR3 bases: TGTGCCAGCAGCTTGGACCGGGTCACCTCTGGAAACACCATATATTTT. J is TRBJ1-3 and V is TRBV5-4; D is undetermined. This CDR3 has 16 amino acids. Germline assignment: CDR1 SGHNT and CDR2 YYREEE (reference sequence). Trimming left V 0 bases short and J 0 bases short, with 10 bases between. Full variable domain (missing parts from reference TRBV5-4 and TRBJ1-3): ETGVTQSPTHLIKTRGQQVTLRCSSQSGHNTVSWYQQALGQGPQFIFQYYREEENGRGNFPPRFSGLQFPNYSSELNVNALELDDSALYLCASSLDRVTSGNTIYFGEGSWLTVV.

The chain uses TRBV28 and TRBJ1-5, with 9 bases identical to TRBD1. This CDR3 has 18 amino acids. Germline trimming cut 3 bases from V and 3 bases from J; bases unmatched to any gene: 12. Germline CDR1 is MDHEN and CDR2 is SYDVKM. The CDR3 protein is CASSFPRTGDTPNQPQHF. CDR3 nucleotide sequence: TGTGCCAGCAGTTTTCCACGGACAGGGGATACACCCAATCAGCCCCAGCATTTT. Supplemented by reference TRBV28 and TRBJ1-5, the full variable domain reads DVKVTQSSRYLVKRTGEKVFLECVQDMDHENMFWYRQDPGLGLRLIYFSYDVKMKEKGDIPEGYSVSREKKERFSLILESASTNQTSMYLCASSFPRTGDTPNQPQHFGDGTRLSIL.

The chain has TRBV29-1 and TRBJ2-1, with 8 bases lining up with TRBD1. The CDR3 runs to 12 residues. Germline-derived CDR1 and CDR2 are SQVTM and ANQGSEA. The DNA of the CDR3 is TGCAGTTCGGGACAGGCATCGAATGAGCAGTTCTTC. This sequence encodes CSSGQASNEQFF.